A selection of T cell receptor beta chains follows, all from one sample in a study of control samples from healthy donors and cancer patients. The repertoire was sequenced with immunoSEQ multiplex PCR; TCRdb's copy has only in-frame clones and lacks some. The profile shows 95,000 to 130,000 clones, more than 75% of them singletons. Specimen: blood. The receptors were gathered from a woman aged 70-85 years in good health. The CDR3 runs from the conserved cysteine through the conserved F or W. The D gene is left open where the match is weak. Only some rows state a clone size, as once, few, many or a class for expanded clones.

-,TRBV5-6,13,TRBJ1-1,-,TGTGCCAGCAGACCTAGCTGGGGCACTGAAGCTTTCTTT,CASRPSWGTEAFF
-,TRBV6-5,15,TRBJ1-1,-,TGTGCCAGCAGGCCGCGGGGGGCCCTTTTGCTGAAGGCTTTCTTT,CASRPRGALLLKAFF
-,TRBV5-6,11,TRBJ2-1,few,TGTGCCAGTCAACAGTGGGGTGAGCAGTTCTTC,CASQQWGEQFF
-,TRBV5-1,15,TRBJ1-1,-,TGCGCCAGCAGCTTGGAGCAGGACGTTACCACTGAAGCTTTCTTT,CASSLEQDVTTEAFF
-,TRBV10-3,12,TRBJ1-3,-,TGTGCCATCAGTGAAGGGGGAAACACCATATATTTT,CAISEGGNTIYF
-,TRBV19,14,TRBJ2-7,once,TGTGCCAGTAGTCCCCAGGGAGTTACCTACGAGCAGTACTTC,CASSPQGVTYEQYF
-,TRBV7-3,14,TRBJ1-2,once,TGTGCCAGCAGCGCGCAGACAGGAGGCTATGGCTACACCTTC,CASSAQTGGYGYTF
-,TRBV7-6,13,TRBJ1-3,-,TGTGCCAGCTCGGCTTCCTCTGGAAACACCATATATTTT,CASSASSGNTIYF
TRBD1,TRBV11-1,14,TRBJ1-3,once,TGTGCCAGCAGCTATTGGGACAGCGGAAACACCATATATTTT,CASSYWDSGNTIYF
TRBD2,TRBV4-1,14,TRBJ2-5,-,TGCGCCAGCAGCCAGACTAGCGCCCAAGAGACCCAGTACTTC,CASSQTSAQETQYF
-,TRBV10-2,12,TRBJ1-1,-,TGCGCCAGCCGGGGACTTGGCACTGAAGCTTTCTTT,CASRGLGTEAFF
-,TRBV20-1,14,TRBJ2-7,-,TGCAGTGCTAGTCCAGGGGGGGGAAGTTTAGGGCAGTACTTC,CSASPGGGSLGQYF
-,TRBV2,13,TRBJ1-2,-,TGTGCCAGCAGTGTTGGTGGGGGCTATGGCTACACCTTC,CASSVGGGYGYTF